This T cell receptor (beta chain) was retrieved from a study of blood T cell repertoires in COVID-19. Overall study: Resolution of symptoms, clearance, or two negative PCRs was present in recovered Cohort 3 donors. Some COVID-19 samples were acute and others convalescent; all came from the United States, Italy and Spain.

Assay: immunoSEQ multiplex PCR; the TCRdb copy retains only in-frame clones and omits some. The sample records approximately 190,000 clones, approximately 90% being singletons. Individuals drawn from 24 US areas were roughly 18 to 100 years old. Cohort allocation depended upon clinical history that participants reported. Sequencing was performed on PBMCs or T cells enriched from blood (not recorded which). This TCR came from a woman between 40 and 55 years old in a cohort exposed to, infected with or recovered from COVID-19 (not recorded which).

The CDR3 nucleotides are TGTGCCTGGAGATCTGGAGAAGAGACCCAGTACTTC. Translation gives CAWRSGEETQYF. The V call is TRBV30, the J call TRBJ2-5; D gene ambiguous. This CDR3 has 12 amino acids. With 3 bases removed from V and 3 bases from J, the gap between germline ends came to 8 bases. CDR1 and CDR2 from the germline V gene are GTSNPN and SVGIG (reference sequence).